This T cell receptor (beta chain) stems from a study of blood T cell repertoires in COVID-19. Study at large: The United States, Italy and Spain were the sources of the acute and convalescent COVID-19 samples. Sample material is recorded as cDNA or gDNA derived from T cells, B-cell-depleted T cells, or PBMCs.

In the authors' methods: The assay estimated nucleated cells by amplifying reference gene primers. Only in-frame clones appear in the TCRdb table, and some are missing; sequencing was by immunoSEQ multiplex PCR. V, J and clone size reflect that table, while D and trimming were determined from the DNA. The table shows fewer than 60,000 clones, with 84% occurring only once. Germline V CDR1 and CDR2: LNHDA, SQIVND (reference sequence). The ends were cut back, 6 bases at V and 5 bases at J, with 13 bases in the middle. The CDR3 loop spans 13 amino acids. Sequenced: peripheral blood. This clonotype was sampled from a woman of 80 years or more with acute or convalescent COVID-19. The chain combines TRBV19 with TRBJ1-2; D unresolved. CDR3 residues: CASSKTPGYGYTF. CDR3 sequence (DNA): TGTGCCAGTAGCAAGACACCCGGATATGGCTACACCTTC.